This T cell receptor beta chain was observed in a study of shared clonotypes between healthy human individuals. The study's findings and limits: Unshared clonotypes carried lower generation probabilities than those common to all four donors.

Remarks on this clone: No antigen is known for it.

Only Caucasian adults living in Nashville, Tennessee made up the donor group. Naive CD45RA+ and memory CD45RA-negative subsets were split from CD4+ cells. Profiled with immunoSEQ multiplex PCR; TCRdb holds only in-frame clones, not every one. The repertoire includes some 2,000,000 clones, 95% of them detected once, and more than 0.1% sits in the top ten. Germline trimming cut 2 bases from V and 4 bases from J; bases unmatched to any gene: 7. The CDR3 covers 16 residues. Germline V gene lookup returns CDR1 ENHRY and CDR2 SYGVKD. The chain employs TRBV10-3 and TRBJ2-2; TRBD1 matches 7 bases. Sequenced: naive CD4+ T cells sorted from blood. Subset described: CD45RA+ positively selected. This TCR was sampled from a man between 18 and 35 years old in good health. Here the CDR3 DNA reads TGTGCCATCAGTGAGGGCGAGACAGGGCCCACCGGGGAGCTGTTTTTT. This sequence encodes CAISEGETGPTGELFF.